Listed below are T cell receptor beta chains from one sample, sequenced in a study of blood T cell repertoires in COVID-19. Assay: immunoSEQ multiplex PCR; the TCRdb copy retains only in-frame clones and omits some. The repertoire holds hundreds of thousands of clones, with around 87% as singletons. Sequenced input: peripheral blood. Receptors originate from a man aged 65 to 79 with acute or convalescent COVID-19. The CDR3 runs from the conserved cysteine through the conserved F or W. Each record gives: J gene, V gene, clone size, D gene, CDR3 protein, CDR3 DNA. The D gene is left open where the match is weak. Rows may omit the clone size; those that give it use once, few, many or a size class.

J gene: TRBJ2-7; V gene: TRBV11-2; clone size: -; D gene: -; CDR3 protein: CASSLVGHPYEQYF; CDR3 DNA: TGTGCCAGCAGCTTAGTTGGACACCCCTACGAGCAGTACTTC
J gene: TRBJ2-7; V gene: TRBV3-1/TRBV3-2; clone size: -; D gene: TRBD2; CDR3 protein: CASSHDGGGAYEQYF; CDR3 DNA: TGTGCCAGCAGCCACGATGGCGGGGGGGCCTACGAGCAGTACTTC
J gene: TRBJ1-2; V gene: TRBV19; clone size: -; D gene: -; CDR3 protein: CASSMQGHSDYYGYTF; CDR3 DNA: TGTGCCAGTAGTATGCAGGGACACTCCGATTACTATGGCTACACCTTC
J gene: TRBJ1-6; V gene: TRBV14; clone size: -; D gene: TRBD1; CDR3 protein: CASRLGTGSSPLHF; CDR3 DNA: TGTGCCAGCAGACTCGGGACAGGTAGTTCACCCCTCCACTTT
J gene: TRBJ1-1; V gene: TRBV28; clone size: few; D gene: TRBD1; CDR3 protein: CASRGTNRGPTEAFF; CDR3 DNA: TGTGCCAGCAGAGGAACAAACAGGGGGCCCACTGAAGCTTTCTTT
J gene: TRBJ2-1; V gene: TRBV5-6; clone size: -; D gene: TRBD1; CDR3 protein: CASRHGQGALSRDEQFF; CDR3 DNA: TGTGCCAGCAGACACGGACAGGGGGCTCTCTCCCGCGATGAGCAGTTCTTC
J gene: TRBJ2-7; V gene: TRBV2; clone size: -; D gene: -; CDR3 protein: CASTNAAVSTYEQYF; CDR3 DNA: TGTGCCAGCACCAACGCGGCCGTTTCAACCTACGAGCAGTACTTC
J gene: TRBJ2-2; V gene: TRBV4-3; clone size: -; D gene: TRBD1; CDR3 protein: CASSRGQFPGELFF; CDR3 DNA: TGCGCCAGCAGCAGGGGACAGTTCCCCGGGGAGCTGTTTTTT
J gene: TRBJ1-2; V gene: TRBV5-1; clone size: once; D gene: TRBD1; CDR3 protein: CASSLQGALTYGYTF; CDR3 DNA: TGCGCCAGCAGTCTCCAGGGGGCGCTAACCTATGGCTACACCTTC
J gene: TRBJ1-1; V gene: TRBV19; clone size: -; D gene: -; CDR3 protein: CASSMVAVTEAFF; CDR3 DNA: TGTGCCAGTAGTATGGTAGCGGTGACTGAAGCTTTCTTT
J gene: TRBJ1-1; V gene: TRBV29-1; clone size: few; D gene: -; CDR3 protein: CSVGTSTGATEAFF; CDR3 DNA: TGCAGCGTTGGTACCTCCACAGGTGCGACTGAAGCTTTCTTT
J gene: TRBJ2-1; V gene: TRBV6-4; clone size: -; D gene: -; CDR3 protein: CASSPQGIVRNEQFF; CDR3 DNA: TGTGCCAGCAGTCCACAGGGAATTGTGAGAAATGAGCAGTTCTTC
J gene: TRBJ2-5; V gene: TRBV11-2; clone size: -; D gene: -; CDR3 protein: CASSLDLGRLETQYF; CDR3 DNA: TGTGCCAGCAGCTTAGACCTGGGGAGGTTGGAGACCCAGTACTTC
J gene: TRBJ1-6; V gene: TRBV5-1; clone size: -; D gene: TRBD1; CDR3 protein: CASGREGAGSPLHF; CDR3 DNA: TGCGCCAGTGGGAGAGAGGGGGCAGGTTCACCCCTCCACTTT
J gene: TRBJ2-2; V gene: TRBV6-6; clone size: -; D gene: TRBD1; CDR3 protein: CASSYSGGAGFGELFF; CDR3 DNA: TGTGCCAGCAGTTACTCAGGGGGCGCAGGTTTCGGGGAGCTGTTTTTT
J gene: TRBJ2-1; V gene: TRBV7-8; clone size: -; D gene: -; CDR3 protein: CASSLGSGKYYNEQFF; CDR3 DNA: TGTGCCAGCAGCTTGGGTAGCGGAAAATACTACAATGAGCAGTTCTTC
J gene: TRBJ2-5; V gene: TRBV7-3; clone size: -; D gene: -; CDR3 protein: CASSLLPSGNQETQYF; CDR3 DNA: TGTGCCAGCAGCTTACTCCCCTCAGGGAACCAAGAGACCCAGTACTTC
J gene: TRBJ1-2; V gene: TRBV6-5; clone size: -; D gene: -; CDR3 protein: CACGGEVSGYTF; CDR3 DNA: TGTGCCTGCGGGGGGGAGGTATCTGGCTACACCTTC
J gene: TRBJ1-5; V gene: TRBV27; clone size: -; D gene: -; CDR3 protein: CASSLFLGDGNQPQHF; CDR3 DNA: TGTGCCAGCAGTTTATTCCTAGGTGACGGCAATCAGCCCCAGCATTTT
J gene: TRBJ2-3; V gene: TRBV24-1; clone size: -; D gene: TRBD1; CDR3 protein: CATSDPGQGTDTQYF; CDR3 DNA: TGTGCCACCAGTGATCCGGGACAGGGCACAGATACGCAGTATTTT
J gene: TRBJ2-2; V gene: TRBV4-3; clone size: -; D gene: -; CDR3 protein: CASSQDHLVPGELFF; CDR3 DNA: TGCGCCAGCAGCCAAGATCATTTAGTGCCCGGGGAGCTGTTTTTT
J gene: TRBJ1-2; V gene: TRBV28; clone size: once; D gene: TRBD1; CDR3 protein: CASSFADRDYYGYTF; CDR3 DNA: TGTGCCAGCAGTTTTGCCGACAGGGACTACTATGGCTACACCTTC
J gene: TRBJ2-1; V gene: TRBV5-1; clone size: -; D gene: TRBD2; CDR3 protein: CASSLDGLAGGLDNEQFF; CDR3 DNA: TGCGCCAGCAGCTTGGACGGCCTAGCGGGGGGCTTGGACAATGAGCAGTTCTTC
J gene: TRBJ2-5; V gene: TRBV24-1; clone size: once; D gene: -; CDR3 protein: CATSDLRGARETQYF; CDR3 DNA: TGTGCCACCAGTGATTTGCGGGGGGCAAGGGAGACCCAGTACTTC
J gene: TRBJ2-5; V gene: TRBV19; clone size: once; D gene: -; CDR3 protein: CASSWGQAETQYF; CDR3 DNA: TGTGCCAGTAGCTGGGGGCAGGCAGAGACCCAGTACTTC
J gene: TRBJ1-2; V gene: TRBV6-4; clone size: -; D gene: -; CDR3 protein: CAAAFGGEEFYGYTF; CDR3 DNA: TGTGCCGCGGCGTTCGGGGGAGAGGAATTCTATGGCTACACCTTC
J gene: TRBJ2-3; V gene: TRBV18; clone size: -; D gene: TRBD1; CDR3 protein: CASSSGTGGDTQYF; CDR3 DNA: TGTGCCAGCTCCTCCGGGACAGGTGGGGATACGCAGTATTTT
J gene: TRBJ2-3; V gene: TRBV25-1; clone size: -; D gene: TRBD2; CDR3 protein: CASSRAGGTDTQYF; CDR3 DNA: TGTGCCAGCAGTCGAGCGGGGGGAACAGATACGCAGTATTTT
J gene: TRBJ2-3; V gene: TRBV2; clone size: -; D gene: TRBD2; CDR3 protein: CASSFSGGGDTQYF; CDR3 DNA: TGTGCCAGCAGTTTTAGCGGGGGTGGAGATACGCAGTATTTT
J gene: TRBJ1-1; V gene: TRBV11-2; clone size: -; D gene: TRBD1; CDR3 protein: CASSSIPGQGNTEAFF; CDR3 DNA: TGTGCCAGCAGCTCGATTCCGGGACAGGGGAACACTGAAGCTTTCTTT
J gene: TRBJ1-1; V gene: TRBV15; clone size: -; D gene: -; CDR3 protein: CATSRGREQTNTEAFF; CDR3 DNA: TGTGCCACCAGCAGAGGGAGGGAACAGACTAACACTGAAGCTTTCTTT
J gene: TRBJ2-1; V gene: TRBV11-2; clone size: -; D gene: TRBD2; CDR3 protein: CASSSRAPMAGVSLNEQFF; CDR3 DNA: TGTGCCAGCAGCTCCCGGGCCCCGATGGCGGGAGTATCACTCAATGAGCAGTTCTTC
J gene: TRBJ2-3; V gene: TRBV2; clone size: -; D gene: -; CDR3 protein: CASSRRWSGPTATTDTQYF; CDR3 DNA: TGTGCCAGCAGCCGTAGGTGGAGCGGGCCCACTGCAACCACAGATACGCAGTATTTT
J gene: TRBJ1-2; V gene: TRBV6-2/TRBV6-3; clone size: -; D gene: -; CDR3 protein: CASSWIQANYGYTF; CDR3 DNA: TGTGCCAGCAGTTGGATTCAGGCTAACTATGGCTACACCTTC
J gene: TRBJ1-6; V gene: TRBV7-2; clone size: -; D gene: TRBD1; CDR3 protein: CASSKRTGGGGSPLHF; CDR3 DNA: TGTGCCAGCAGCAAAAGGACAGGGGGCGGGGGTTCACCCCTCCACTTT
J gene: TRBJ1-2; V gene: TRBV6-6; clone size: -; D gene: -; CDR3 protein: CASSYRTVDSRYGYTF; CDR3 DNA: TGTGCCAGCAGTTACCGGACAGTCGATTCCCGCTATGGCTACACCTTC
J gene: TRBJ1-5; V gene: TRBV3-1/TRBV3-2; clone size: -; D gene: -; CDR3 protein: CASSQDHRDGFNQPQHF; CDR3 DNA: TGTGCCAGCAGCCAAGACCACAGGGACGGCTTCAATCAGCCCCAGCATTTT
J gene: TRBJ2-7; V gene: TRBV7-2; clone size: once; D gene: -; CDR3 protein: CASSLVAETYEQYF; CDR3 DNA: TGTGCCAGCAGCTTAGTCGCGGAGACCTACGAGCAGTACTTC
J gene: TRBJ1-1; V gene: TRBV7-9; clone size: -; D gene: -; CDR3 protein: CASSSDRQRAEAFF; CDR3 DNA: TGTGCCAGCAGCTCCGATCGACAGCGGGCTGAAGCTTTCTTT
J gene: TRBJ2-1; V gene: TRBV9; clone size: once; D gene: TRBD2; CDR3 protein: CASSVGGGRAVNEQFF; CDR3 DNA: TGTGCCAGCAGCGTAGGAGGCGGGAGGGCCGTGAATGAGCAGTTCTTC
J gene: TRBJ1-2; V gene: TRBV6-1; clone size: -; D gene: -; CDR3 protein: CASSESGGSKNYGYTF; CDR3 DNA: TGTGCCAGCAGTGAAAGTGGGGGCTCGAAAAACTATGGCTACACCTTC
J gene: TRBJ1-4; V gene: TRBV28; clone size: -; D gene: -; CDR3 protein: CASSFMWGSANEKLFF; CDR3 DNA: TGTGCCAGCAGTTTTATGTGGGGCAGCGCTAATGAAAAACTGTTTTTT
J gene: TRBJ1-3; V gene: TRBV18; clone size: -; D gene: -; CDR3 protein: CASSPEAARSGNTIYF; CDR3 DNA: TGTGCCAGCTCACCGGAGGCGGCTAGGTCGGGAAACACCATATATTTT
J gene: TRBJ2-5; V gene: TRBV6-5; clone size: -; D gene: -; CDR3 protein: CASIATGAETQYF; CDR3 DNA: TGTGCCAGCATCGCCACGGGAGCAGAGACCCAGTACTTC
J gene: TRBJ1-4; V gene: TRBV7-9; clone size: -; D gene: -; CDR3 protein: CASSLTGVNEKLFF; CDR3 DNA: TGTGCCAGCAGCCTGACAGGAGTCAATGAAAAACTGTTTTTT
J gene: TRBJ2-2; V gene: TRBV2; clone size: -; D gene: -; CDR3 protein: CASSTENTGELFF; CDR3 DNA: TGTGCCAGCAGTACAGAGAACACCGGGGAGCTGTTTTTT
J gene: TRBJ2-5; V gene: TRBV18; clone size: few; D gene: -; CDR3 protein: CASSPSGLQETQYF; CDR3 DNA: TGTGCCAGCTCACCATCGGGGTTACAAGAGACCCAGTACTTC
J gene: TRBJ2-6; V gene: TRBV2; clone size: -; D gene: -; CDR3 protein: CATTQDSGSGANVLTF; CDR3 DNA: TGTGCCACCACGCAGGACTCCGGCTCTGGGGCCAACGTCCTGACTTTC
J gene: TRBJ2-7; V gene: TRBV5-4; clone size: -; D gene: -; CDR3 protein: CASSLGNGVDEQYF; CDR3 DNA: TGTGCCAGCAGCTTGGGAAACGGGGTGGACGAGCAGTACTTC
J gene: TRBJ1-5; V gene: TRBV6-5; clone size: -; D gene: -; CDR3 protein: CASSYSRDIRDQPQHF; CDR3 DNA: TGTGCCAGCAGTTACTCCAGGGACATAAGAGATCAGCCCCAGCATTTT
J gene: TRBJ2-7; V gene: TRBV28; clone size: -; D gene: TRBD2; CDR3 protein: CASSLGLSNYEQYF; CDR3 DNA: TGTGCCAGCAGTTTGGGACTATCGAACTACGAGCAGTACTTC
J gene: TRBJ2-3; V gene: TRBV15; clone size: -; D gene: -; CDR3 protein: CATAKGASDTQYF; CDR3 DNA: TGTGCCACCGCAAAGGGAGCGTCAGATACGCAGTATTTT
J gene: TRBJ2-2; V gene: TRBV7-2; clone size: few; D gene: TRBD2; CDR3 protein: CASSFQLRLAGTGELFF; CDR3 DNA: TGTGCCAGCAGCTTCCAACTTCGACTAGCGGGGACCGGGGAGCTGTTTTTT